Below, 21 T cell receptor beta chains from the same sample are listed, as sequenced in a study of blood T cell repertoires in COVID-19. The assay was immunoSEQ multiplex PCR, and TCRdb's table has in-frame clones only and misses some. The sample contains 70,000 or so clones, 88% of which appear only once. Sequencing was carried out using peripheral blood. The receptors come from a human donor in a cohort sampled during active COVID-19.

The V call is TRBV29-1, the J call TRBJ2-1; TRBD1 matches at 9 bases. This CDR3 region has 14 residues. V shed 5 bases, J shed 6 bases, and the junction held 8 bases outside the gene matches. In germline, CDR1 is SQVTM, CDR2 ANQGSEA. The CDR3 coding sequence is TGCAGCGTTAAGGGACAGGGTATAGTCAATGAGCAGTTCTTC. Amino acids: CSVKGQGIVNEQFF.

J is TRBJ2-3 and V is TRBV5-4, with 7 nucleotides matching TRBD2. This CDR3 contains 16 residues. The germline gives CDR1 SGHNT, CDR2 YYREEE (reference sequence). V trimming: 1 base; J trimming: 3 bases; junction bases outside the gene matches: 8. The CDR3 nucleotides read TGTGCCAGCAGCTTGAATGGGGGAGGGAGGACAGATACGCAGTATTTT. Translating it yields CASSLNGGGRTDTQYF.

The chain employs TRBV4-1 and TRBJ2-7; D may be TRBD1 (5 bases). V was trimmed by 1 base and J by 9 bases, leaving 19 bases between them. This CDR3 comprises 15 residues. CDR1 is MGHRA and CDR2 is YSYEKL in the germline V gene. CDR3 DNA: TGCGCCAGCAGCCAAGTCCAAGCGACAGTCTTTGGGCAGTACTTC. Translated, it gives CASSQVQATVFGQYF.

The chain joins TRBV4-2 to TRBJ2-2, with 8 bases matching TRBD1. Losses at the gene ends were 5 bases for V and 0 bases for J; bases not matched to a gene: 5. Germline V lookup: CDR1 LGHNA, CDR2 YNFKEQ. The CDR3 is 16 amino acids. CDR3 bases: TGTGCCAGCAGCACACGGACAGGGCCGAACACCGGGGAGCTGTTTTTT. Protein sequence: CASSTRTGPNTGELFF.

The rearrangement uses TRBV5-1 and TRBJ2-3; TRBD1 agrees at 9 bases. Germline CDR1 is SGHRS and CDR2 is YFSETQ. The J segment lost 3 bases and the V segment lost 5 bases, leaving 7 bases of the junction unmatched. This CDR3 region has 15 residues. In nucleotides, the CDR3 is TGCGCCAGCAGTCGTGACAGGGGGAAGACAGATACGCAGTATTTT. Its protein product is CASSRDRGKTDTQYF.

The chain couples TRBV7-9 to TRBJ1-5; 7 bases agree with TRBD1. The junction had 4 bases not matched to a gene; V was cut back by 2 bases and J by 3 bases. The CDR3 consists of 15 residues. CDR1 and CDR2 from the germline V gene are SEHNR and FQNEAQ (reference sequence). In DNA, the CDR3 is TGTGCCAGCAGCTTATCTGGGACAGACAATCAGCCCCAGCATTTT. Translation: CASSLSGTDNQPQHF.

This clone was observed a handful of times. The chain couples TRBV27 to TRBJ2-1; a possible D gene is TRBD2 (5 bases). The germline V and J ends were trimmed by 3 bases and 14 bases, with 14 bases remaining between them. Germline-derived CDR1 and CDR2 are MNHEY and SMNVEV (reference sequence). This CDR3 region has 12 residues. CDR3 amino acids: CASSFFRGSEFF. As DNA, the CDR3 is TGTGCCAGCAGTTTCTTCCGGGGAAGTGAGTTCTTC.

This sequence joins TRBV5-1 and TRBJ2-2, with TRBD1 identical over 8 bases. The CDR3 sequence is 15 residues long. Looked up from germline, CDR1 is SGHRS and CDR2 is YFSETQ. V shed 5 bases and J 0 bases; nucleotides not matched to a gene: 3. DNA of the CDR3: TGCGCCAGCAGTTTACAGGGGGCGAACACCGGGGAGCTGTTTTTT. Residues: CASSLQGANTGELFF.

The rearrangement uses TRBV28 and TRBJ1-1; TRBD1 agrees at 7 bases. This CDR3 has 15 amino acids. The J segment lost 4 bases and the V segment lost 3 bases, leaving 8 bases of the junction unmatched. Germline assignment: CDR1 MDHEN and CDR2 SYDVKM. The CDR3 protein is CASSFERTGTTEAFF. The CDR3, as DNA: TGTGCCAGCAGTTTTGAACGGACAGGAACCACTGAAGCTTTCTTT.

A few counts support this clone. This chain's CDR3 is CASSTGTSGKGEQFF. In DNA form, the CDR3 reads TGTGCCAGTAGTACCGGGACTAGCGGGAAAGGTGAGCAGTTCTTC. The chain uses TRBV19 and TRBJ2-1; 13 bases agree with TRBD2. CDR1 is LNHDA and CDR2 is SQIVND in the germline V gene (reference sequence). The V gene end was trimmed by 4 bases and the J gene end by 9 bases; junction bases not matched to a gene: 6. CDR3 length equals 15 residues. Filled out from reference TRBV19 and TRBJ2-1, the complete variable domain reads DGGITQSPKYLFRKEGQNVTLSCEQNLNHDAMYWYRQDPGQGLRLIYYSQIVNDFQKGDIAEGYSVSREKKESFPLTVTSAQKNPTAFYLCASSTGTSGKGEQFFGPGTRLTVL.

V gene TRBV4-2 combines with J gene TRBJ2-3; tentatively, D is TRBD2 (5 bases). The CDR3 has 15 amino acids. The V gene's germline CDR1 is LGHNA and CDR2 YNFKEQ. V lost 1 base to trimming and J lost 0 bases, with 8 bases between them. As DNA, the CDR3 is TGTGCCAGCAGCCAAGGTCCGGGGAGCACAGATACGCAGTATTTT. Residues: CASSQGPGSTDTQYF.

The chain combines TRBV10-2 with TRBJ1-3, with D possibly matching TRBD1 (6 bases). Trimming cost V 3 bases and J 4 bases, with 13 bases left between them. CDR1 and CDR2 from the germline V gene are WSHSY and SAAADI. This CDR3 is 15 amino acids long. CDR3 DNA sequence: TGCGCCAGCAGTGAAGCAGGGGATCTCGGAAACACCATATATTTT. It encodes CASSEAGDLGNTIYF.

The V call is TRBV4-2, the J call TRBJ1-4; 11 nucleotides agree with TRBD1. V was pared by 3 bases and J by 6 bases, with 6 bases of the junction left unmatched. This CDR3 is 16 amino acids long. CDR1 LGHNA and CDR2 YNFKEQ come from the germline V gene. The CDR3 coding sequence is TGTGCCAGCAGCCACCAAACGGGACAGGGGGATGAAAAACTGTTTTTT. Translating it yields CASSHQTGQGDEKLFF.

The chain has TRBV5-1 and TRBJ2-1; 11 bases are shared with TRBD1. Germline V lookup: CDR1 SGHRS, CDR2 YFSETQ. V shed 4 bases and J 2 bases; nucleotides not matched to a gene: 5. There are 16 residues in the CDR3. The CDR3, as DNA: TGCGCCAGCAGCCCGGGACAGGGGGGGACCTACAATGAGCAGTTCTTC. Translating gives CASSPGQGGTYNEQFF.

This sequence joins TRBV5-6 and TRBJ1-2; D is unclear. Trimming took 3 bases from V and 6 from J, leaving 9 bases between them. CDR3 size: 12 residues. Germline CDR1 SGHDT, CDR2 YYEEEE. DNA of the CDR3: TGTGCCAGCAGCTCCGGGTATAATGGCTACACCTTC. Amino acid sequence: CASSSGYNGYTF.

The genes are TRBV4-2 and TRBJ1-2; maybe TRBD1 (6 bases). The V gene lost 1 base and the J gene lost 6 bases, with 15 bases spanning the gap. Per the germline V gene, CDR1 is LGHNA and CDR2 is YNFKEQ. The CDR3 length is 15 residues. The CDR3 region is CASSQALNRDHGYTF. The DNA of the CDR3 is TGTGCCAGCAGCCAAGCCCTAAACAGGGACCATGGCTACACCTTC.

The rearrangement uses TRBV6-6 and TRBJ2-7, with TRBD2 matching 7 bases. Germline V gene data show CDR1 as MNHNY and CDR2 as SVGAGI (reference sequence). Trimming at V came to 2 bases and at J to 3 bases, leaving 4 bases not matched to a gene. The CDR3 covers 14 residues. The CDR3 loop is CASSYISSGYEQYF. The CDR3 DNA is TGTGCCAGCAGTTACATTTCTAGCGGCTACGAGCAGTACTTC.

This rearrangement joins TRBV7-6 to TRBJ2-1; D is undetermined. This CDR3 is 12 amino acids long. Trimming pared 1 base from V and 5 bases from J, leaving 3 bases between. CDR1 and CDR2 (germline): SGHVS, FNYEAQ. DNA of the CDR3: TGTGCCAGCAGCTTAGACAACAATGAGCAGTTCTTC. Translation: CASSLDNNEQFF.

This chain uses TRBV5-4 with TRBJ2-1, with no clear D. CDR1 SGHNT and CDR2 YYREEE come from the germline V gene (reference sequence). V lost 3 bases and J 0 bases, leaving 4 bases between the germline ends. The CDR3 has 13 residues. This CDR3 reads CASSSRSYNEQFF. The CDR3 DNA follows: TGTGCCAGCAGCTCCCGCTCCTACAATGAGCAGTTCTTC.

The chain links TRBV21-1 to TRBJ1-5. TRBV21-1 is termed a pseudogene. The CDR3 totals 16 residues. CDR3 region: CASSKGRMEPNQPQHF. CDR3 in DNA: TGTGCCAGCAGCAAAGGGAGGATGGAGCCCAATCAGCCCCAGCATTTT.

The chain carries TRBV5-1 and TRBJ1-2; 8 nucleotides line up with TRBD1. The CDR3 sequence is 14 residues long. Germline V gene data show CDR1 as SGHRS and CDR2 as YFSETQ. Losses at the gene ends were 0 bases for V and 6 bases for J; bases not matched to a gene: 4. CDR3 nucleotide sequence: TGCGCCAGCAGCTTGGGTGGGACAGGCCATGGCTACACCTTC. It yields the protein CASSLGGTGHGYTF.